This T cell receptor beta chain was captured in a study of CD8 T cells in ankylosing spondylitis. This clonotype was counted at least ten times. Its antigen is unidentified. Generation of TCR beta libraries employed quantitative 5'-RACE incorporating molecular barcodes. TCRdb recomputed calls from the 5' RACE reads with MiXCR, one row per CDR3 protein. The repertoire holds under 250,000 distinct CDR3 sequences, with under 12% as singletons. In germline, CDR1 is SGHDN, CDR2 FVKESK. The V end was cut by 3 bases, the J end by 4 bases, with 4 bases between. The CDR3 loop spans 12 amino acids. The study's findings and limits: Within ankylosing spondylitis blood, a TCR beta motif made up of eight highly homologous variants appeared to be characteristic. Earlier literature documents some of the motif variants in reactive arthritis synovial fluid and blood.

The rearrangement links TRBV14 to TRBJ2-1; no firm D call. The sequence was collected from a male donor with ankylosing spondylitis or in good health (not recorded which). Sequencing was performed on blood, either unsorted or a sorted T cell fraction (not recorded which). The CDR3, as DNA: TGTGCCAGCAGCCAGTCTTACAATGAGCAGTTCTTC. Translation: CASSQSYNEQFF.